Shown below are 8 T cell receptor beta chains from a single sample sequenced in a study of blood T cell repertoires in COVID-19. Data came from immunoSEQ multiplex PCR; TCRdb stores just in-frame clones and leaves some out. The table has some 130,000 clones, roughly 84% seen once. What was sequenced was peripheral blood. The receptors come from a woman aged 80 or over with acute or convalescent COVID-19.

This clone is a singleton in its sample. This sequence joins TRBV28 and TRBJ1-1; D uncertain. The CDR3 totals 15 residues. V was cut by 6 bases and J by 0 bases, with 14 bases left in between. Germline values: CDR1 MDHEN, CDR2 SYDVKM. The CDR3 nucleotides read TGTGCCAGCAGCCCGAGCGGACGGTTGAACACTGAAGCTTTCTTT. The encoded protein is CASSPSGRLNTEAFF.

This clone was recorded a few times. The chain uses TRBV10-3 and TRBJ1-1; TRBD1 matches 7 bases. Unmatched junction bases numbered 6, after V lost 10 bases and J lost 1 base. CDR1 is ENHRY, CDR2 SYGVKD, per germline. The CDR3 length is 13 residues. The DNA for the CDR3 is TGTGCCACTTGGGACAGTAAGAACACTGAAGCTTTCTTT. Amino acids: CATWDSKNTEAFF.

V gene TRBV18 combines with J gene TRBJ1-3, with 9 bases aligning to TRBD1. This CDR3 region has 17 residues. Losses at the gene ends were 2 bases for V and 2 bases for J; bases not matched to a gene: 7. Germline V gene data show CDR1 as KGHSH and CDR2 as LQKENI. CDR3 DNA sequence: TGTGCCAGCTCACCATCCGGGACAGGGCGGCCTGGAAACACCATATATTTT. It encodes CASSPSGTGRPGNTIYF.

The chain recombines TRBV21-1 with TRBJ1-5; the D call of TRBD1 is as the table states it, not checked on the DNA. TRBV21-1 is an annotated pseudogene. This CDR3 has 16 residues. The CDR3 loop reads CASSKGKGQRGQPQHF. The CDR3 DNA sequence: TGTGCCAGCAGCAAAGGGAAGGGGCAACGTGGTCAGCCCCAGCATTTT.

The chain links TRBV19 to TRBJ2-3, with 7 nucleotides matching TRBD2. Looked up from germline, CDR1 is LNHDA and CDR2 is SQIVND (reference sequence). This CDR3 has 15 amino acids. The V segment lost 6 bases and the J segment 1 base; nucleotides outside the gene matches: 7. CDR3 residues: CASSETSLGTDTQYF. The CDR3 region has the DNA TGTGCCAGTAGCGAGACTAGCCTGGGCACAGATACGCAGTATTTT.

This rearrangement joins TRBV10-3 to TRBJ1-2; 7 bases are a match to TRBD1. CDR3 length: 15 amino acids. The germline CDR1 and CDR2 sequences are ENHRY and SYGVKD. With V trimmed by 2 bases and J by 0 bases, 3 bases remained unmatched. The CDR3 DNA reads as TGTGCCATCAGTGAGGGGACAGAAGCTAACTATGGCTACACCTTC. Its translation is CAISEGTEANYGYTF.

This clone came up a few times. The CDR3 nucleotides are TGTGCCAGTAGTATAGATTTGGACAGGGATCAGCCCCAGCATTTT. Its protein is CASSIDLDRDQPQHF. The gene calls are TRBV19 and TRBJ1-5, with TRBD1 identical over 8 bases. The junction had 3 bases not matched to a gene; V was cut back by 0 bases and J by 5 bases. The CDR3 runs to 15 residues. The V gene's germline CDR1 is LNHDA and CDR2 SQIVND (reference sequence).

The chain couples TRBV5-5 to TRBJ2-7, with D unresolved. This CDR3 is 12 amino acids long. Germline CDR1 and CDR2: SGHKS and YYEKEE (reference sequence). Between the trimmed V and J ends, which lost 1 base and 0 bases, there was a span of 2 bases. In DNA form, the CDR3 reads TGTGCCAGCAGCTTGCACTCCTACGAGCAGTACTTC. This translates into CASSLHSYEQYF.